This T cell receptor beta chain was captured in a study of cytomegalovirus exposure and HLA in healthy donors. Overall study: Early released data comprised about 85 million unique TCRs from HLA-typed donors.

On this clone: What it binds is unknown.

Per germline, CDR1 SEHNR and CDR2 FQNEAQ (reference sequence). V was shortened by 1 base and J by 9 bases, with 9 bases between the two germline ends. CDR3 length equals 12 residues. Study observations and caveats: Later on, an analysis found that several of the most significant clusters appeared to be linked to common viral pathogens, which included parvovirus B19. Accounts indicate the classifier identified cytomegalovirus status with strong specificity and sensitivity.

PCR primers comprised 60 Vbeta and 13 Jbeta primers. Sequencing used immunoSEQ multiplex PCR; TCRdb keeps in-frame clones, though not all of them. In the table there are approximately 51,000 clones, around 81% of which are singletons. The clonotype originates from a boy aged 10-17 years in good health and CMV-seropositive. The V and J genes are TRBV7-9 and TRBJ1-2; no definite D call. Sequences were obtained from PBMCs. The CDR3: CASSLGSASYTF. The CDR3 DNA is TGTGCCAGCAGCTTAGGATCCGCGAGCTACACCTTC.